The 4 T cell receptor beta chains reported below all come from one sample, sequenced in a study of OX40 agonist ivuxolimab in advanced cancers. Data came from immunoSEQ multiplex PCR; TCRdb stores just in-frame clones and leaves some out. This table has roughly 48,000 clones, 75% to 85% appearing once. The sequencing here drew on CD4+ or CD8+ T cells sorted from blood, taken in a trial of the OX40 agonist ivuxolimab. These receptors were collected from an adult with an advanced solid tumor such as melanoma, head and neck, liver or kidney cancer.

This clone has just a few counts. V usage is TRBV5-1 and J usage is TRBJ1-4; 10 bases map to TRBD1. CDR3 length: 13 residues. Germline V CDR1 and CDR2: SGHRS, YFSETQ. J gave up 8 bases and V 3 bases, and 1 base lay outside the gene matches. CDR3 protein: CASSWTGGEKLFF. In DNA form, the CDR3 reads TGCGCCAGCAGCTGGACAGGGGGGGAAAAACTGTTTTTT.

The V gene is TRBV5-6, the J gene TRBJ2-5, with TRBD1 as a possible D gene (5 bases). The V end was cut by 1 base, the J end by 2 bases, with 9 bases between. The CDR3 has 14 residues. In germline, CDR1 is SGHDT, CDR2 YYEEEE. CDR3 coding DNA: TGTGCCAGCAGCTTGCGGACAATTCAAGAGACCCAGTACTTC. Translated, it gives CASSLRTIQETQYF.

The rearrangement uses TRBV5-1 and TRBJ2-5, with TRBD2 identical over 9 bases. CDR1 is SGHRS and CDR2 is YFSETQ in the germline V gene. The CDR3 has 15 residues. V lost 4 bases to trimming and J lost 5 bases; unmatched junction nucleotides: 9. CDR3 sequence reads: CASSRLAGQGETQYF. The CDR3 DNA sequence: TGCGCCAGCAGCCGTCTAGCGGGGCAGGGGGAGACCCAGTACTTC.

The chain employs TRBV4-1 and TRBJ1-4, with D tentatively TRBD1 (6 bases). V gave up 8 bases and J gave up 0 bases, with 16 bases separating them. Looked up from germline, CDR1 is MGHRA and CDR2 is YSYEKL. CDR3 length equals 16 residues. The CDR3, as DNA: TGCGCCAGCGGCCGGTTGGAGGGGGCAACTAATGAAAAACTGTTTTTT. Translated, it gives CASGRLEGATNEKLFF.